This T cell receptor beta chain was obtained from a study of T cell responses to AZD1222 COVID-19 vaccine. Across the whole study: Second-dose intervals near 4 or 12 weeks were combined.

This clone was seen once. Its antigen is not identified. The V gene lost 0 bases and the J gene lost 3 bases, with 17 bases spanning the gap. The CDR3 is 18 amino acids. Germline CDR1 is MGHRA and CDR2 is YSYEKL. General study results and limits: Nearly half of the spike-specific TCRs reportedly recognize variant regions that carry no mutations.

Data came from immunoSEQ multiplex PCR; TCRdb stores just in-frame clones and leaves some out. The table shows some 160,000 clones, with approximately 91% occurring only once. The source material was peripheral blood, sampled on day 0 of AZD1222 vaccination. The gene calls are TRBV4-1 and TRBJ1-4, with D possibly TRBD1 on 5 matching bases. The TCR originated in an adult in good health. CDR3 residues: CASSQEGWGVEPNEKLFF. The CDR3 nucleotides are TGCGCCAGCAGCCAAGAAGGGTGGGGGGTCGAGCCTAATGAAAAACTGTTTTTT.